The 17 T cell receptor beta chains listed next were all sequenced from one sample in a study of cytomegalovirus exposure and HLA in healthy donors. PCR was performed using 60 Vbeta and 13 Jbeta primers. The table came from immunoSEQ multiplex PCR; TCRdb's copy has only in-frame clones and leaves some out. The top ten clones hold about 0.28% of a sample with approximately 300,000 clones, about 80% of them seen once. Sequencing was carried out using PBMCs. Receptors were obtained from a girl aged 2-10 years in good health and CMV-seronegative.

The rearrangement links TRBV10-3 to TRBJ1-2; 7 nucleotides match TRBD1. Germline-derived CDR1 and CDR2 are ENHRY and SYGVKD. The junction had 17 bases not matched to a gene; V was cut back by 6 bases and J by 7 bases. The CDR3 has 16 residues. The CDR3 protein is CAIREGVFRQGGGYTF. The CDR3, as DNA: TGTGCCATCAGGGAGGGGGTTTTTCGACAGGGAGGTGGCTACACCTTC.

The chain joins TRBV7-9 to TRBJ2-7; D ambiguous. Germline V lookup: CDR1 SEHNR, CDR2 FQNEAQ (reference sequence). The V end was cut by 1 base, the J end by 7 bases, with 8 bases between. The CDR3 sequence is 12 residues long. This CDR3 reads CASSLGWAEQYF. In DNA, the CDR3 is TGTGCCAGCAGCTTAGGGTGGGCAGAGCAGTACTTC.

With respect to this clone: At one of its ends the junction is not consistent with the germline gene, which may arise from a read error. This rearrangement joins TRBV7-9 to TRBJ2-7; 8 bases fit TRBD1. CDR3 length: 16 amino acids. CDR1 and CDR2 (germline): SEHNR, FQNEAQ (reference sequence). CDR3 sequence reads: CSSSLANNRGKNEQYF. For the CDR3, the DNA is TGTTCCAGCAGCTTAGCTAACAACAGGGGGAAGAACGAGCAGTACTTC.

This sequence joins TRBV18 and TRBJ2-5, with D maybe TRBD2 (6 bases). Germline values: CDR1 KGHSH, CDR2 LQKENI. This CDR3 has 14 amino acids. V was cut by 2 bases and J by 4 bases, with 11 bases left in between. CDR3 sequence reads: CASSPLEGPETQYF. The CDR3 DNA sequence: TGTGCCAGCTCACCATTGGAGGGGCCAGAGACCCAGTACTTC. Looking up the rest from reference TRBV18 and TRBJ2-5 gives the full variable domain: NAGVMQNPRHLVRRRGQEARLRCSPMKGHSHVYWYRQLPEEGLKFMVYLQKENIIDESGMPKERFSAEFPKEGPSILRIQQVVRGDSAAYFCASSPLEGPETQYFGPGTRLLVL.

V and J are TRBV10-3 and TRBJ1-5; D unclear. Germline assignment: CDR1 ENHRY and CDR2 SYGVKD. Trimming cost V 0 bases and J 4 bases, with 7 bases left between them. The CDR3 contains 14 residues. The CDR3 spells CAISESGGNQPQHF. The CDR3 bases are TGTGCCATCAGTGAGTCTGGAGGGAATCAGCCCCAGCATTTT.

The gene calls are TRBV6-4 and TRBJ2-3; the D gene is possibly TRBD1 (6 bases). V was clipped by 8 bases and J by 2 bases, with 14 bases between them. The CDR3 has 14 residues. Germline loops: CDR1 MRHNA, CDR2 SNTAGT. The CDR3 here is CASRPGTYTDTQYF. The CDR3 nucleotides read TGTGCCAGCCGTCCCGGGACATACACAGATACGCAGTATTTT.

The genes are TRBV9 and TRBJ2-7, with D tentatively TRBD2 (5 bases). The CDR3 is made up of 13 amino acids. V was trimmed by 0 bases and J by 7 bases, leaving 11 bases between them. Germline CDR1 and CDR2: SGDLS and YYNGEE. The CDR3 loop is CASSVAARGEQYF. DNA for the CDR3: TGTGCCAGCAGCGTAGCTGCCCGCGGGGAGCAGTACTTC.

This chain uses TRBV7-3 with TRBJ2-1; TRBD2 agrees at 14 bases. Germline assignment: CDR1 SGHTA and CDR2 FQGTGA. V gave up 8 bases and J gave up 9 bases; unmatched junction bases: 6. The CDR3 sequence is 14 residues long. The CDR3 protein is CASRLAGGPGEQFF. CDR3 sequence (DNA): TGTGCCAGCCGACTAGCGGGAGGGCCGGGTGAGCAGTTCTTC. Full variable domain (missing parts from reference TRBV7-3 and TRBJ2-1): GAGVSQTPSNKVTEKGKYVELRCDPISGHTALYWYRQSLGQGPEFLIYFQGTGAADDSGLPNDRFFAVRPEGSVSTLKIQRTERGDSAVYLCASRLAGGPGEQFFGPGTRLTVL.

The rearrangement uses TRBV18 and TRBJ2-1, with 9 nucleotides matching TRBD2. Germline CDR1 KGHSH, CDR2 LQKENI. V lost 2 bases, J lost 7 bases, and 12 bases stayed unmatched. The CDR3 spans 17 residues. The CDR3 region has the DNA TGTGCCAGCTCACCATCTCTCGCGCGGGGGGGTCAAAATGAGCAGTTCTTC. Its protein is CASSPSLARGGQNEQFF.

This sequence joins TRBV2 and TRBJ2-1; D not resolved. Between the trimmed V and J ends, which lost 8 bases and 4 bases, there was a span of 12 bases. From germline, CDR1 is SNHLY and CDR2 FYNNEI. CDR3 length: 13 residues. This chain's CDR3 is CASQVDVYNEQFF. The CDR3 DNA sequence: TGTGCCAGCCAAGTAGATGTTTACAATGAGCAGTTCTTC.

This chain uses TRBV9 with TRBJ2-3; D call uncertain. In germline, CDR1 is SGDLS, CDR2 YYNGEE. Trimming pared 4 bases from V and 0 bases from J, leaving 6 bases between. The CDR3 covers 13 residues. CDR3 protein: CASSPTSTDTQYF. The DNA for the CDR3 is TGTGCCAGCAGCCCGACTAGCACAGATACGCAGTATTTT.

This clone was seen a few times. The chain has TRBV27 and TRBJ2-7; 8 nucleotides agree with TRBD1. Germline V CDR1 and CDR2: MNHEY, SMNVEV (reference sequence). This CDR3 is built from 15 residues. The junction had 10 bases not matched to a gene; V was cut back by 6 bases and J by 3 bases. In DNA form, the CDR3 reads TGTGCCAGCAGCCGCCGGGGGACAGGTGACTACGAGCAGTACTTC. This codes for CASSRRGTGDYEQYF.

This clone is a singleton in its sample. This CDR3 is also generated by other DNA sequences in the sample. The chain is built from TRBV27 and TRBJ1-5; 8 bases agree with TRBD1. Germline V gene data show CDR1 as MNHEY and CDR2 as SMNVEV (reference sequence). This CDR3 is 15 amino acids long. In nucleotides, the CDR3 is TGTGCATCGCGGGACAGGCTATATAGCAATCAGCCCCAGCATTTT. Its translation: CASRDRLYSNQPQHF.

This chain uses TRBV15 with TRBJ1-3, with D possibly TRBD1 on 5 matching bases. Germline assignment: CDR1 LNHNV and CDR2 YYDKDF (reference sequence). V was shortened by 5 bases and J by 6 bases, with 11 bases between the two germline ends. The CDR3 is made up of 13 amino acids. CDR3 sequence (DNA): TGTGCCACCAGCGGCGACGGACAAAACACCATATATTTT. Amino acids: CATSGDGQNTIYF.

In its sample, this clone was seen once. The CDR3 here is CASSDYQGQGNQPQHF. The CDR3 nucleotides read TGTGCCAGCAGTGACTACCAGGGGCAGGGGAATCAGCCCCAGCATTTT. The rearrangement links TRBV6-1 to TRBJ1-5, with a possible D match to TRBD1 (6 bases). Germline CDR1 is MNHNS and CDR2 is SASEGT. The V and J ends lost 3 bases and 4 bases respectively, with 16 bases between them. CDR3 length: 16 residues.

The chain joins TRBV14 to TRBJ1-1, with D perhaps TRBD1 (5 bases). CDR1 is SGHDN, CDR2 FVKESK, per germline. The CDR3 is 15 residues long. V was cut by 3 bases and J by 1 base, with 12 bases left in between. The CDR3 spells CASSHPQGGNTEAFF. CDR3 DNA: TGTGCCAGCAGCCATCCTCAGGGCGGGAACACTGAAGCTTTCTTT.

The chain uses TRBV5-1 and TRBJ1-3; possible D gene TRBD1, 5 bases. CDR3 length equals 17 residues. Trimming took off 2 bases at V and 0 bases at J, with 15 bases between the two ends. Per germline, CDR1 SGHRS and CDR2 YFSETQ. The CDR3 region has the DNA TGCGCCAGCAGCTTTGAAGGACCGGGGGTCTCTGGAAACACCATATATTTT. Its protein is CASSFEGPGVSGNTIYF.